One TCR beta chain is described in this entry. These data come from a study of technical replicates of blood from a few donors. V lost 6 bases and J 0 bases, leaving 14 bases between the germline ends. Per germline, CDR1 MNHEY and CDR2 SMNVEV (reference sequence). This CDR3 spans 15 amino acids. The protocol was immunoSEQ multiplex PCR, while the TCRdb copy is restricted to in-frame clones and leaves out a portion. This sample has fewer than 90,000 clones; 85% to 95% occur once, and the top ten carry approximately 0.41%. V is TRBV27 and J is TRBJ1-1, with a tentative D call TRBD1 (5 bases). Specimen: T cells isolated from PBMCs. The receptor's source is a human donor in good health. This chain's CDR3 is CASSPLGDLNTEAFF. The CDR3, as DNA: TGTGCCAGCAGCCCCTTAGGGGATCTGAACACTGAAGCTTTCTTT.